These T cell receptor beta chains were read from a single sample in a study of cytomegalovirus exposure and HLA in healthy donors. The data were produced by immunoSEQ multiplex PCR, yet TCRdb's version contains in-frame clones alone and is incomplete. The sample lists about 360,000 clones, 86% occurring once. The source material was PBMCs. Receptors originate from a woman aged 18 to 35 in good health and CMV-seronegative. CDR3s include the opening cysteine and the closing phenylalanine or tryptophan. D genes are given only for firm matches. The size field is filled for only some rows; it gives once, few, many or a size class.

>TRBJ2-7|few|TRBV5-4|TRBD1
CASSLTGASEQYF
TGTGCCAGCAGCTTGACAGGGGCCAGCGAGCAGTACTTC
>TRBJ2-3|-|TRBV18|TRBD1
CASSPDRGFTDTQYF
TGTGCCAGCTCACCAGACAGGGGTTTTACAGATACGCAGTATTTT
>TRBJ2-5|-|TRBV6-4|-
CASSSSTQETQYF
TGTGCCAGCAGTTCATCTACCCAAGAGACCCAGTACTTC
>TRBJ1-1|-|TRBV7-2|TRBD1
CASSLIRDSEAFF
TGTGCCAGCAGCTTAATAAGGGACAGCGAAGCTTTCTTT
>TRBJ2-4|-|TRBV7-8|TRBD2
CASSSQLTREVAKNIQYF
TGTGCCAGCAGCTCCCAATTGACGCGGGAGGTTGCCAAAAACATTCAGTACTTC
>TRBJ1-1|-|TRBV9|-
CASSVAPSTEAFF
TGTGCCAGCAGCGTAGCCCCTTCGACTGAAGCTTTCTTT
>TRBJ2-3|-|TRBV5-1|TRBD1
CASGLSGTGTDTQYF
TGCGCCAGCGGGCTGTCCGGGACAGGCACAGATACGCAGTATTTT
>TRBJ1-4|-|TRBV28|-
CATSGGFYEKLFF
TGTGCCACCAGCGGGGGGTTTTATGAAAAACTGTTTTTT
>TRBJ2-3|-|TRBV30|-
CAWSVSTLTDTQYF
TGTGCCTGGAGTGTATCGACTCTCACAGATACGCAGTATTTT
>TRBJ1-1|few|TRBV19|TRBD1
CASSRGGSSWNTEAFF
TGTGCCAGTAGTCGAGGGGGCTCAAGTTGGAACACTGAAGCTTTCTTT
>TRBJ2-7|-|TRBV25-1|-
CATHDIYEQYF
TGTGCCACCCATGACATCTACGAGCAGTACTTC
>TRBJ1-5|-|TRBV7-7|-
CASSITEKRGYCGNQPQHF
TGTGCCAGCAGCATTACAGAAAAAAGGGGATATTGCGGCAATCAGCCCCAGCATTTT
>TRBJ1-2|-|TRBV27|-
CASSLILGDMRGYTF
TGTGCCAGCAGTTTGATCCTAGGGGACATGCGGGGCTACACCTTC
>TRBJ2-7|once|TRBV28|TRBD2
CASSPHPTSGSYEQYF
TGTGCCAGCAGTCCGCACCCCACTAGCGGTAGCTACGAGCAGTACTTC
>TRBJ1-5|-|TRBV28|TRBD1
CASLPGQHNQPQHF
TGTGCCAGTCTACCGGGACAGCACAATCAGCCCCAGCATTTT
>TRBJ2-3|-|TRBV6-1|TRBD2
CASSEGGGFRYF
TGTGCCAGCAGTGAAGGGGGGGGGTTCAGGTATTTT
>TRBJ2-3|-|TRBV15|TRBD1
CATSSISGQGLADTQYF
TGTGCCACCAGCAGTATTTCGGGACAGGGGTTAGCGGATACGCAGTATTTT
>TRBJ1-1|-|TRBV6-5|-
CASSSRGWTEAFF
TGTGCCAGCAGTTCGAGGGGGTGGACTGAAGCTTTCTTT
>TRBJ1-2|-|TRBV29-1|TRBD1
CSARQGASNYGYTF
TGCAGCGCAAGACAGGGGGCTTCTAACTATGGCTACACCTTC
>TRBJ1-1|-|TRBV28|TRBD1
CASSVGGTGNPGAFF
TGTGCCAGCAGTGTGGGAGGGACAGGAAACCCGGGAGCTTTCTTT
>TRBJ2-3|-|TRBV9|TRBD2
CASKRTPTSGAGDTQYF
TGTGCCAGCAAGCGGACGCCGACTAGCGGGGCCGGGGATACGCAGTATTTT
>TRBJ2-1|-|TRBV29-1|TRBD2
CLAGDLYNEQFF
TGTCTAGCGGGAGACCTCTACAATGAGCAGTTCTTC
>TRBJ2-6|-|TRBV5-1|-
CASSLGPGEFSKDSGANVLTF
TGCGCCAGCAGCTTGGGGCCTGGGGAGTTTTCTAAGGACTCTGGGGCCAACGTCCTGACTTTC
>TRBJ2-1|-|TRBV4-1|-
CASSQPLDEQFF
TGCGCCAGCAGCCAGCCCTTAGATGAGCAGTTCTTC
>TRBJ1-1|-|TRBV6-1|-
CASSASQGNTEAFF
TGTGCCAGCAGTGCTTCACAGGGGAACACTGAAGCTTTCTTT
>TRBJ2-2|-|TRBV6-1|TRBD1
CASSERTGGAGELFF
TGTGCCAGCAGTGAAAGGACAGGGGGGGCCGGGGAGCTGTTTTTT
>TRBJ1-6|-|TRBV7-6|-
CASSFTPEGQVISSYNSPLHF
TGTGCCAGCAGCTTTACCCCGGAGGGGCAAGTAATCAGCTCCTATAATTCACCCCTCCACTTT
>TRBJ2-5|once|TRBV7-8|TRBD2
CASSLEGLAGVWETQYF
TGTGCCAGCAGCTTAGAGGGACTAGCGGGAGTATGGGAGACCCAGTACTTC
>TRBJ1-4|-|TRBV14|-
CASSPVGGANEKLFF
TGTGCCAGCAGCCCTGTCGGAGGGGCTAATGAAAAACTGTTTTTT